This TCR beta chain was captured in a study of blood T cells in healthy people across ages. Next came a second PCR, run for about 6 to 12 cycles, which used a sample-barcoded 5' primer along with a J-beta primer mix. TCRdb passed the 5' RACE reads through MiXCR, listing each CDR3 protein once. This sample has over a million distinct CDR3 sequences, with more than 40% found just once. Only a few counts were recorded for this clonotype. The sample consisted of blood. This TCR came from a woman aged 55-70 years in good health.

The CDR3: CASSPRSIGYEQYF. CDR3 bases: TGTGCCAGCAGCCCCCGCTCAATAGGGTACGAGCAGTACTTC. The genes are TRBV3-1 and TRBJ2-4; D not certain. The J call could be wrong; TRBJ2-7 is a better fit for the DNA end. This CDR3 has 14 residues. Germline V gene sequence: CDR1 LGHDT, CDR2 YNNKEL (reference sequence).